This T cell receptor beta chain was observed in a study of shared clonotypes between healthy human individuals. Germline lookup yields CDR1 GTSNPN and CDR2 SVGIG (reference sequence). This CDR3 has 15 residues. Trimming took 0 bases from V and 0 from J, leaving 9 bases between them. This clone has more than one count but fewer than ten. This table comes from immunoSEQ multiplex PCR, and its TCRdb copy is limited to in-frame clones, with some not included. The repertoire holds about 1 million clones, with 65% to 80% as singletons. This TCR was sampled from a man between 18 and 29 years old in good health. The chain has TRBV30 and TRBJ1-5; D is unresolved. Sequencing was carried out using memory CD4+ T cells sorted from blood. Documented subset: CD45RA-negative fraction. The CDR3 sequence: CAWSVGLYSNQPQHF. In nucleotides, the CDR3 is TGTGCCTGGAGTGTAGGACTTTATAGCAATCAGCCCCAGCATTTT.